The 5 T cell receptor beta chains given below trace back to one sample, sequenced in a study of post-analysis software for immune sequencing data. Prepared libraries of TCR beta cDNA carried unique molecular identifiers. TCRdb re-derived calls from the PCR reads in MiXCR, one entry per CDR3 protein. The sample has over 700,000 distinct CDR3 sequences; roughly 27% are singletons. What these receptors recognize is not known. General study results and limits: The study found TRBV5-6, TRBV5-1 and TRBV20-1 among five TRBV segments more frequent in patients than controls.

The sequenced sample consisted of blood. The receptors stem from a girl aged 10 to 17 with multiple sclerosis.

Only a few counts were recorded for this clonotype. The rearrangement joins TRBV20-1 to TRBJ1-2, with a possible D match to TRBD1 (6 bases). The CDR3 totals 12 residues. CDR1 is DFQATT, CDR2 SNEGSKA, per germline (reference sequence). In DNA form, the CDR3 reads TGCAGGGCTCCTTCCCGAACAGGGGGCTACACCTTC. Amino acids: CRAPSRTGGYTF.

The CDR3 protein is CSVDRYGGSTEAFF. The CDR3 region has the DNA TGCAGCGTTGACAGGTACGGGGGTTCCACTGAAGCTTTCTTT. V is TRBV29-1 and J is TRBJ1-1; D possibly corresponds to TRBD1 (5 bases). The germline V gene encodes CDR1 SQVTM and CDR2 ANQGSEA. The CDR3 consists of 14 residues. The V end lost 3 bases, the J end lost 4 bases, and 15 bases lay between the germline ends.

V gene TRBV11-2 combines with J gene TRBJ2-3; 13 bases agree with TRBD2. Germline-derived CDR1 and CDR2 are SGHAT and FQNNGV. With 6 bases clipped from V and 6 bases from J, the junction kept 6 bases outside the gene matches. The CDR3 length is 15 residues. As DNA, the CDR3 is TGTGCCAGCAGTCAAGGACTAGCGGGAGTGGATACGCAGTATTTT. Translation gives CASSQGLAGVDTQYF.

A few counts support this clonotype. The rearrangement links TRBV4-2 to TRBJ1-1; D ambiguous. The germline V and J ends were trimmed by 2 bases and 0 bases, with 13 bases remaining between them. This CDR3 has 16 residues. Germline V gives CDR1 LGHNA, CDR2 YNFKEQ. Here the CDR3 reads CASSQLSSELNTEAFF. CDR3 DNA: TGTGCCAGCAGCCAATTGTCGTCTGAATTGAACACTGAAGCTTTCTTT.

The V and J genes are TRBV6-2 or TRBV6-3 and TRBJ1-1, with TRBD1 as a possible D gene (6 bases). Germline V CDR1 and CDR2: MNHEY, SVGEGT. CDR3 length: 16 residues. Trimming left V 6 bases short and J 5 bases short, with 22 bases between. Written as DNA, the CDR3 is TGTGCCAGCAGACATTACAGGGAGGCCCGGGGGACTGAAGCTTTCTTT. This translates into CASRHYREARGTEAFF.